A selection of T cell receptor beta chains follows, all from one sample in a study of blood T cell repertoires in COVID-19. The repertoire was sequenced with immunoSEQ multiplex PCR; TCRdb's copy has only in-frame clones and lacks some. This sample has approximately 350,000 clones, with 80% to 90% found just once. Sequenced sample: PBMCs or T cells enriched from blood (not recorded which). Receptors originate from a man between 18 and 29 years old who had recovered from COVID-19. Each CDR3 is given with its conserved first and last residue. D genes are given only for firm matches. A clone size is listed for some rows: how often the clone was seen (once, few, many), or a class if it is expanded.

J,size,D,V,DNA,CDR3
TRBJ1-6,.,TRBD1,TRBV9,TGTGCCAGCAGCCGACAGGGTACATCACCCCTCCACTTT,CASSRQGTSPLHF
TRBJ2-2,.,.,TRBV28,TGTGCCGCTCGCGAAGGAAGGCGGGGAGTGAGGGGGGAGCTGTTTTTT,CAAREGRRGVRGELFF
TRBJ1-5,once,.,TRBV11-3,TGTGCCAGCAGCTTATCGCAGAGGGCCAATCAGCCCCAGCATTTT,CASSLSQRANQPQHF
TRBJ1-2,.,TRBD1,TRBV9,TGTGCCAGCAGCCCGAGGGGGGACAGAATCACTCCCCGCTATGGCTACACCTTC,CASSPRGDRITPRYGYTF
TRBJ1-2,.,.,TRBV9,TGTGCCAGCAGCGTGAGCGGACTGGGCGGCTACACCTTC,CASSVSGLGGYTF
TRBJ1-2,.,.,TRBV27,TGTGCCAGCAGTTTACGGACTGCCAACCACCGGGGTGGCTACACCTTC,CASSLRTANHRGGYTF
TRBJ2-5,.,TRBD1,TRBV12-3/TRBV12-4,TGTGCCAGCAGTGACAGGGGGCGGGAGACCCAGTACTTC,CASSDRGRETQYF
TRBJ1-5,.,.,TRBV28,TGTGCCAGCAGCCGACGGGTCAGCAATCAGCCCCAGCATTTT,CASSRRVSNQPQHF
TRBJ1-6,.,TRBD1,TRBV7-3,TGTGCCAGCACGGGACAGGGAAATTCACCCCTCCACTTT,CASTGQGNSPLHF
TRBJ1-3,.,.,TRBV7-2,TGTGCCAGCAGCTTAGGGACAGCGACGGGAAACACCATATATTTT,CASSLGTATGNTIYF
TRBJ2-1,.,TRBD1,TRBV5-1,TGCGCCAGCAGCCCCGGGACAGGGAATGAAAATGAGCAGTTCTTC,CASSPGTGNENEQFF
TRBJ1-2,.,.,TRBV2,TGTGCCAGCAAGACGGACACCGTAGGCTACACCTTC,CASKTDTVGYTF
TRBJ2-1,.,TRBD2,TRBV5-4,TGTGCCAGCAGCTTGTCCGGGGGGTATTCCTACAATGAGCAGTTCTTC,CASSLSGGYSYNEQFF
TRBJ2-7,.,.,TRBV28,TGTGCCAGCAGTTTACGGGGGTACGAGCAGTACTTC,CASSLRGYEQYF
TRBJ1-3,.,TRBD1,TRBV6-5,TGTGCCAGCAGGACAGGGGGAGGAAACACCATATATTTT,CASRTGGGNTIYF
TRBJ1-4,once,TRBD1,TRBV28,TGTGCCAGCGCATTTTCAGGGGGCGTAGAAAAACTGTTTTTT,CASAFSGGVEKLFF
TRBJ2-5,.,TRBD1,TRBV7-2,TGTGCCAGCAGCCGGGACAGAGGGGAGACCCAGTACTTC,CASSRDRGETQYF
TRBJ2-7,.,TRBD2,TRBV6-2/TRBV6-3,TGTGCCAGCAGTTACGCGACTAGCGGGTACTCCTACGAGCAGTACTTC,CASSYATSGYSYEQYF
TRBJ1-2,.,.,TRBV12-5,TGTGCTAGTGCTCCCACGAGAGGGTTTGGCTACACCTTC,CASAPTRGFGYTF
TRBJ2-5,.,.,TRBV19,TGTGCCAGTAGTACCGCCGTCGGGAGCACCCGAGGAGGGACCCAGTACTTC,CASSTAVGSTRGGTQYF
TRBJ2-1,.,TRBD2,TRBV9,TGTGCCAGCAGCGCTAGCGGGAGGGCTTGGGAGCAGTTCTTC,CASSASGRAWEQFF
TRBJ2-1,.,TRBD2,TRBV3-1/TRBV3-2,TGTGCCAGCAGCCCTGGACTAGCGGGAGGGCCGGAGTACAATGAGCAGTTCTTC,CASSPGLAGGPEYNEQFF